These T cell receptor beta chains were read from a single sample in a study of T-cell memory formation after mild COVID-19. TCRdb reprocessed the 5' RACE reads with MiXCR, giving one entry per CDR3 protein. This sample carries 450,000 to 700,000 distinct CDR3 sequences, over 15% of them seen once, and the ten largest clones take about 12%. The sequencing sample was made of PBMCs or a T cell subset sorted from them (not recorded which). These TCRs come from an adult woman who had mild COVID-19 (a few samples of this study predate the infection). Cell type and time point are not known. The CDR3 runs from the conserved cysteine through the conserved F or W. The D gene is left open where the match is weak. For some rows the clone size is stated as once, few or many, or as a class when expanded; others skip it.

>-|-|TRBV29-1|TRBJ2-1
TGCAGCGTTCGGGGGGGGAGACAGGGGCGGTTGAATGAGCAGTTCTTC
CSVRGGRQGRLNEQFF
>-|few|TRBV7-9|TRBJ1-2
TGTGCCAGCACCCCATTTGTCTCCGGGGTCTATGGCTACACCTTC
CASTPFVSGVYGYTF
>TRBD2|-|TRBV2|TRBJ2-5
TGTGCCAGCAGTCAGGAAACCGGGACTAGCGGGAGGGCCGGAGAGACCCAGTACTTC
CASSQETGTSGRAGETQYF
>-|few|TRBV20-1|TRBJ2-1
TGCAGTGCTAAAACACCGGGAGCCTACAATGAGCAGTTCTTC
CSAKTPGAYNEQFF
>-|few|TRBV7-2|TRBJ1-5
TGTGCCAGCAGCCGGGACAATTTCGGCAATCAGCCCCAGCATTTT
CASSRDNFGNQPQHF
>-|few|TRBV24-1|TRBJ2-2
TGTGCCACCAGTGAATCACAGGGCACCGGGGAGCTGTTTTTT
CATSESQGTGELFF
>-|-|TRBV6-4|TRBJ2-3
TGTGCCAGCAGTGAGTCGTTGATTGGTACGCAGTATTTT
CASSESLIGTQYF
>-|-|TRBV18|TRBJ2-2
TGTGCCAGCTCACCTATACTAAGGCTAGCGCCGAACACCGGGGAGCTGTTTTTT
CASSPILRLAPNTGELFF
>-|-|TRBV6-5|TRBJ1-1
TGTGCCAGCAGTTACTCCCCGGCCCCGAACACTGAAGCTTTCTTT
CASSYSPAPNTEAFF
>-|-|TRBV3-1|TRBJ1-2
TGTGCCAGCAGCCAAATTCCACAGTGGGTCTATGGCTACACCTTC
CASSQIPQWVYGYTF
>-|many|TRBV5-1|TRBJ2-1
TGCGCCAGCAGCTTGGAGAAGGGTATTAGGGCCAATGAGCAGTTCTTC
CASSLEKGIRANEQFF
>-|-|TRBV25-1|TRBJ1-3
TGTGCCAGCAGTGAATACCCCCACACAGTAGGGGGGGGCGCGCCCTATGGAAACACCATATATTTT
CASSEYPHTVGGGAPYGNTIYF
>-|-|TRBV18|TRBJ2-3
TGTGCCAGCTCACCAGGGGGTTCCGATACGCAGTATTTT
CASSPGGSDTQYF
>TRBD2|many|TRBV12-3/TRBV12-4|TRBJ2-3
TGTGCCAGCAGTCCTAGACCCCAATTAGCGGGCAGACCAGATACGCAGTATTTT
CASSPRPQLAGRPDTQYF
>-|-|TRBV6-5|TRBJ2-7
TGTGCCAGCAGTAGGGGCAGTTTGGGCGAGCAGTACTTC
CASSRGSLGEQYF
>-|-|TRBV20-1|TRBJ2-1
TGCAGTGCTAGAGTTGGGGGCAACGGGGCCCCAACGCAGTTCTTC
CSARVGGNGAPTQFF
>-|-|TRBV24-1|TRBJ2-3
TGTGCCACCAGTGAACACAGGGGCACAGATACGCAGTATTTT
CATSEHRGTDTQYF
>-|few|TRBV5-1|TRBJ2-5
TGCGCCAGCAGTTCATCGGACATCTCCGGGGGAGAGACCCAGTACTTC
CASSSSDISGGETQYF
>-|-|TRBV4-2|TRBJ2-2
TGTGCCAGCAGCCAAGGTCTGGGGTTTATGACCGGGGAGCTGTTTTTT
CASSQGLGFMTGELFF
>TRBD2|few|TRBV20-1|TRBJ2-7
TGCAGTGCTAGAGGAGGGACTAGCGGGATAGAGTACGAGCAGTACTTC
CSARGGTSGIEYEQYF
>TRBD1|few|TRBV20-1|TRBJ1-5
TGCAGTGCACGGTGGGGACAGGCGGATCAGCCCCAGCATTTT
CSARWGQADQPQHF
>TRBD2|-|TRBV4-1|TRBJ2-7
TGCGCCAGCAGCCGGACTAGCCGGCAACGCGAGCAGTACTTC
CASSRTSRQREQYF
>TRBD1|-|TRBV19|TRBJ2-2
TGTGCCTCCGGGACAGGTCCCACGGAGCTGTTTTTT
CASGTGPTELFF
>-|-|TRBV2|TRBJ2-1
TGTGCCAGCAGTGAGGGGGTAGCGGCAACGTATGGCAATGAGCAGTTCTTC
CASSEGVAATYGNEQFF
>TRBD2|-|TRBV6-5|TRBJ2-7
TGTGCCAGCAGTTACTCAGCGGGAGTTGGCGAGCAGTACTTC
CASSYSAGVGEQYF
>-|-|TRBV5-1|TRBJ2-7
TGCGCCAGCAGATTACAGGGCCCCCGTGAGTACGAGCAGTACTTC
CASRLQGPREYEQYF
>TRBD1|few|TRBV7-9|TRBJ2-7
TGTGCCAGCAGCAACCGGGACAGGGGCTACGAGCAGTACTTC
CASSNRDRGYEQYF
>-|-|TRBV7-2|TRBJ1-1
TGTGCCAGCAGCTACAGTACGAACACTGAAGCTTTCTTT
CASSYSTNTEAFF
>-|-|TRBV18|TRBJ1-4
TGTGCCAGCTCACTCCTACAGGGATTTGGGGAAAAACTGTTTTTT
CASSLLQGFGEKLFF
>-|few|TRBV5-5|TRBJ2-1
TGTGCCAGCAGCTTGGGGCAGGGTGGGTATGAGCAGTTCTTC
CASSLGQGGYEQFF
>-|-|TRBV20-1|TRBJ2-3
TGCAGTGCTACCGGCGAGGGTGGATCAGATACGCAGTATTTT
CSATGEGGSDTQYF
>TRBD1|-|TRBV6-6|TRBJ1-5
TGTGCCAGCAGTGACAGGGTTCTTCAGCCCCAGCATTTT
CASSDRVLQPQHF
>-|-|TRBV5-6|TRBJ2-3
TGTGCCAGCAGCTTGGGGGTAGCTCAGTTTTCTGATACGCAGTATTTT
CASSLGVAQFSDTQYF
>-|-|TRBV15|TRBJ2-7
TGTGCCACCAGCAGAGATCTGGACGAGCAGTACTTC
CATSRDLDEQYF
>TRBD1|-|TRBV7-9|TRBJ1-1
TGTGCCAGCAGCTTAGGGGACAGGGGGCTAAACACTGAAGCTTTCTTT
CASSLGDRGLNTEAFF
>TRBD1|-|TRBV12-3/TRBV12-4|TRBJ1-5
TGTGCCAGCAGTTTCGGGGGACAGGGGAATCAGCCCCAGCATTTT
CASSFGGQGNQPQHF
>-|-|TRBV19|TRBJ2-5
TGTGCCAGTAGTCTCCGGGCCCCATTGAGTGAGACCCAGTACTTC
CASSLRAPLSETQYF
>-|-|TRBV11-2|TRBJ2-1
TGTGCCAGCAGCTTTTCCACAGGCCGGTACAATGAGCAGTTCTTC
CASSFSTGRYNEQFF
>-|few|TRBV20-1|TRBJ1-1
TGCAGTGCTAGAGATCCCCGGGACCCCCACACTGAAGCTTTCTTT
CSARDPRDPHTEAFF
>-|few|TRBV4-3|TRBJ2-7
TGCGCCAGCAGCCAGGGTATTTCCTACGAGCAGTACTTC
CASSQGISYEQYF
>TRBD1|many|TRBV11-2|TRBJ2-3
TGTGCCAGCAGCCTGTTGGGACAGGGTTCAGATACGCAGTATTTT
CASSLLGQGSDTQYF
>-|-|TRBV15|TRBJ2-2
TGTGCCACCAGGAAGAGCGGACCCGACACCGGGGAGCTGTTTTTT
CATRKSGPDTGELFF
>TRBD1|few|TRBV5-4|TRBJ2-2
TGTGCCAGCAGCTCGGGACAGGGGGGAAATAGCGGGGAGCTGTTTTTT
CASSSGQGGNSGELFF
>-|many|TRBV5-1|TRBJ2-1
TGTGCCAGCAGTTTAGCCGGGAATGAGCAGTTCTTC
CASSLAGNEQFF
>-|few|TRBV10-3|TRBJ1-5
TGTGCCATCAGTGAGTCGAATTGGGGACAGCCCCAGCATTTT
CAISESNWGQPQHF
>-|-|TRBV29-1|TRBJ2-1
TGCAGCGTTGAAGACGTGAGCGAATACAATGAGCAGTTCTTC
CSVEDVSEYNEQFF
>TRBD1|-|TRBV24-1|TRBJ2-7
TGTGCCACCAGTGATGGGGACAGCTTCTCCTACGAGCAGTACTTC
CATSDGDSFSYEQYF